This TCR beta chain was sequenced in a study of control samples from healthy donors and cancer patients. The V end was cut by 5 bases, the J end by 2 bases, with 13 bases between. Germline V gives CDR1 SGHRS, CDR2 YFSETQ. This CDR3 comprises 14 residues. Sequencing was performed with immunoSEQ multiplex PCR; in TCRdb, only in-frame clones are kept and a portion is missing. The sample holds about 82,000 clones; over 90% are singletons and the top ten take about 5%. The gene calls are TRBV5-1 and TRBJ1-1; D might be TRBD1 (5 bases). The sequenced material came from blood. This receptor was taken from a young woman in good health. The CDR3 spells CASRILTENTEAFF. CDR3 DNA: TGCGCCAGCAGGATATTGACAGAAAACACTGAAGCTTTCTTT.